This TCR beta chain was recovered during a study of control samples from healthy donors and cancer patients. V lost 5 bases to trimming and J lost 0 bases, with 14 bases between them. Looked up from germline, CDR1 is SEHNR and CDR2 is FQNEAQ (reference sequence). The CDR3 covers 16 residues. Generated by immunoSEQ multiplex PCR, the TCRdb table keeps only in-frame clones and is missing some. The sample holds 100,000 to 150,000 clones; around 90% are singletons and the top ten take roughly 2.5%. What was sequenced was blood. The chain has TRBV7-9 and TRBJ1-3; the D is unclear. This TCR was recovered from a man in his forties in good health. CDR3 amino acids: CASSIDSTGSGNTIYF. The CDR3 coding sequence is TGTGCCAGCAGCATTGACTCGACGGGCTCTGGAAACACCATATATTTT.